This paragraph reports one TCR beta chain. Sequencing used immunoSEQ multiplex PCR; TCRdb keeps in-frame clones, though not all of them. The data show 110,000 to 150,000 clones, 80% to 85% seen once. This sample is drawn from a study of blood T cell repertoires in COVID-19. Overall study: Whether acute or convalescent, the COVID-19 samples came from the United States, Italy and Spain. Sources were T cells, B-cell-depleted T cells, or PBMCs; the material itself was cDNA or gDNA.

The CDR3 spans 15 residues. Looked up from germline, CDR1 is LGHNA and CDR2 is YNFKEQ. V lost 4 bases and J 0 bases, leaving 10 bases between the germline ends. The sample taken for sequencing was peripheral blood. The TCR was taken from a human donor in a cohort sampled during active COVID-19. V and J are TRBV4-2 and TRBJ1-5; maybe TRBD1 (5 bases). CDR3 DNA sequence: TGTGCCAGCAGCCGCGACAGTTATAGCAATCAGCCCCAGCATTTT. This gives the protein CASSRDSYSNQPQHF.